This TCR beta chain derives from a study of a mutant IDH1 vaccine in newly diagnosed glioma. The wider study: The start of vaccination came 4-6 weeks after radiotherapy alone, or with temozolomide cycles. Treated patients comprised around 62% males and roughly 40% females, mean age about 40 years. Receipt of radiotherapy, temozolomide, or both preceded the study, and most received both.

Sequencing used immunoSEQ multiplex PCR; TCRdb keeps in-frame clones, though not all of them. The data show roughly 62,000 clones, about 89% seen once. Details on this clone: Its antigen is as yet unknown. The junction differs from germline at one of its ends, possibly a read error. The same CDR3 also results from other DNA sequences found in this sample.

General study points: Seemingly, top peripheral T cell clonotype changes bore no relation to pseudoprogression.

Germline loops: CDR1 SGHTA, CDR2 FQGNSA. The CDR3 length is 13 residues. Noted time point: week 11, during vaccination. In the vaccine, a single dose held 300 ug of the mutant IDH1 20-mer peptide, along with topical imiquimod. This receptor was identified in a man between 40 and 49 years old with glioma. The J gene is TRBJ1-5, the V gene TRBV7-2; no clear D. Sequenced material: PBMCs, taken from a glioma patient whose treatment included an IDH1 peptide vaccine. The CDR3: CASSLEARKAQHF. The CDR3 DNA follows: TGCGCCAGCAGCTTAGAAGCCCGAAAGGCCCAGCATTTT.